Each of the 2 T cell receptor beta chains below was sequenced from the same sample in a study of blood T cell repertoires in COVID-19. The assay was immunoSEQ multiplex PCR, and TCRdb's table has in-frame clones only and misses some. Of 150,000 to 200,000 clones in the sample, about 82% were seen once. Specimen: peripheral blood. The receptors shown here come from a woman aged 30 to 39 with acute or convalescent COVID-19.

The chain combines TRBV19 with TRBJ1-1; D gene uncertain. The germline V gene has CDR1 LNHDA and CDR2 SQIVND (reference sequence). The germline V and J ends were trimmed by 4 bases and 11 bases, with 11 bases remaining between them. CDR3 length: 11 amino acids. CDR3 sequence reads: CASSSGRGAFF. DNA for the CDR3: TGTGCCAGTAGTAGTGGCAGAGGGGCTTTCTTT.

This chain joins TRBV18 and TRBJ1-6; no firm D call. The CDR3 has 12 residues. Looked up from germline, CDR1 is KGHSH and CDR2 is LQKENI. The V end lost 8 bases, the J end lost 10 bases, and 12 bases lay between the germline ends. The CDR3, as DNA: TGTGCCAGCCGCGACTCTGGGTCACCCCTCCACTTT. This translates into CASRDSGSPLHF. The full variable domain, rest sourced from reference TRBV18 and TRBJ1-6, is NAGVMQNPRHLVRRRGQEARLRCSPMKGHSHVYWYRQLPEEGLKFMVYLQKENIIDESGMPKERFSAEFPKEGPSILRIQQVVRGDSAAYFCASRDSGSPLHFGNGTRLTVT.